This T cell receptor beta chain was observed in a study of shared clonotypes between healthy human individuals. The protocol was immunoSEQ multiplex PCR, while the TCRdb copy is restricted to in-frame clones and leaves out a portion. The sample lists around 1,100,000 clones; 70% to 80% were seen once. The V gene end was trimmed by 7 bases and the J gene end by 6 bases; junction bases not matched to a gene: 5. The CDR3 runs to 12 residues. Germline V gives CDR1 MDHEN, CDR2 SYDVKM. Study-level findings and limits: Though the depth was large, rarefaction showed that sorted-subset sequencing was incomplete. Limitation of the genetic and exposure-history diversity represented came from the few donors.

About this clone: The target antigen is unknown.

The chain uses TRBV28 and TRBJ1-2, with 7 bases lining up with TRBD1. Sequenced input: memory CD4+ T cells from PBMCs. Subset noted: CD45RA-negative fraction. The sequence came from a man between 18 and 35 years old in good health. Some clones in this sample may be carry-over from other donors' samples. The CDR3 DNA reads TGTGCCAGCAACCGCAGGGGGAATGGCTACACCTTC. Translated, it gives CASNRRGNGYTF.